This paragraph reports one T cell receptor beta chain. The target antigen is unknown. Profiled with immunoSEQ multiplex PCR; TCRdb holds only in-frame clones, not every one. The sample consists of 13,000 to 15,000 clones, 60% to 85% of them appearing once. This entry comes from a study of neoadjuvant anti-PD-1 for oral cavity cancer. Regarding the study as a whole: Higher pretreatment Treg/Th17 ratios tracked higher pretreatment blood clonality.

The V gene's germline CDR1 is MNHEY and CDR2 SVGAGI. This CDR3 has 14 amino acids. V was clipped by 6 bases and J by 1 base; unmatched bases: 5. Sample time point: after neoadjuvant nivolumab, at surgical resection. The chain couples TRBV6-5 to TRBJ2-7; 8 bases fit TRBD2. The TCR comes from a person between 35 and 79 years old with oral cavity squamous cell carcinoma. The starting material was PBMCs, obtained after nivolumab (anti-PD-1) treatment. The CDR3 sequence is CASSYGGGSYEQYF. CDR3 DNA sequence: TGTGCCAGCAGCTACGGGGGGGGTTCCTACGAGCAGTACTTC.